Sequencing of this T cell receptor (beta chain) was carried out in a study of identical twins. TCRdb used MiXCR to reprocess the 5' RACE reads, holding one entry per CDR3 protein. The repertoire holds 650,000 to 750,000 distinct CDR3 sequences, with 21% as singletons. This CDR3 has 14 residues. CDR1 LGHDT and CDR2 YNNKEL come from the germline V gene (reference sequence). The germline V and J ends were trimmed by 3 bases and 2 bases, with 9 bases remaining between them. The sample was also linked to a second study, of T cells expressing NK-cell markers.

The sequenced sample consisted of PBMCs. This TCR was recovered from a woman aged 18-29 years in good health. The chain uses TRBV3-1 and TRBJ2-3; D unresolved. CDR3 bases: TGTGCCAGCAGCCATGGCAGGCTCACAGATACGCAGTATTTT. Protein sequence: CASSHGRLTDTQYF.